Listed below are T cell receptor beta chains from one sample, sequenced in a study of shared clonotypes between healthy human individuals. TCRdb keeps only in-frame clones here, not all; method: immunoSEQ multiplex PCR. The repertoire includes more than 2 million clones, about 94% of them detected once, and about 1.7% sits in the top ten. Sequencing used naive CD8+ T cells from PBMCs. The receptors here all came from a man younger than 35 in good health. Some clones in this sample may be carry-over from other donors' samples. The conserved cysteine and the conserved F or W are not part of the CDR3 here. Clone size is given for some rows only: seen once, a few or many times, or a class if the clone is expanded.

CDR3 length	V gene	J gene	clone size	CDR3 protein
9	TRBV29-1	TRBJ1-2	once	SVFGQDGYT
13	TRBV27	TRBJ1-2	once	ASSSRQGALDGYT
13	TRBV7-6	TRBJ2-1	.	ASSQSGRVYNEQF
12	TRBV7-2	TRBJ2-7	.	ASSLLAGGHEQY
12	TRBV7-9	TRBJ2-7	.	ASSFGTSSYEQY
13	TRBV5-8	TRBJ2-2	.	ASSPGGVSTGELF
11	TRBV9	TRBJ2-5	.	ASSVAVGETQY
12	TRBV27	TRBJ2-7	.	ASSFSGTVYEQY
16	TRBV4-1	TRBJ2-5	.	ASSPRLPGQGRQETQY
13	TRBV5-5	TRBJ2-7	.	ASSLAQGAFYEQY
11	TRBV9	TRBJ1-2	.	ASSVGEGRGYT
13	TRBV5-1	TRBJ2-7	.	ASSWDQTSSYEQY
14	TRBV27	TRBJ1-2	.	ASSLRRTQDTDGYT
15	TRBV7-8	TRBJ2-1	once	ASSLEYGQLSYNEQF
12	TRBV27	TRBJ2-2	.	ASSPRTGHGELF
17	TRBV9	TRBJ2-3	.	ASSVGRLAGGPLLDTQY
11	TRBV19	TRBJ1-1	.	ASSYSTRGQAF
14	TRBV7-9	TRBJ2-1	.	ASSLYPAGFYNEQF
12	TRBV7-9	TRBJ2-5	.	ASSFNRGSETQY
14	TRBV27	TRBJ1-5	.	ASSSLQGAKNQPQH
14	TRBV7-9	TRBJ2-5	.	ASSPQAGGRGETQY
15	TRBV19	TRBJ2-3	once	ASSLLKLAGGTDTQY
13	TRBV28	TRBJ1-4	once	ASSPPLRANEKLF
10	TRBV28	TRBJ2-7	.	AWGETSYEQY
12	TRBV9	TRBJ2-4	.	ASSVASEKNIQY
13	TRBV7-2	TRBJ2-7	.	ASSALAGAGYEQY
12	TRBV10-3	TRBJ2-7	.	AIKKEAGSGEQY
11	TRBV4-2	TRBJ2-7	once	ASSQATGSEQY
13	TRBV27	TRBJ2-5	.	ATRRRPLFQETQY
15	TRBV7-8	TRBJ2-3	.	ASSLRSAREGTDTQY
10	TRBV29-1	TRBJ1-1	few	SAGTDYTEAF
11	TRBV9	TRBJ1-1	.	ASKPDRATEAF
11	TRBV27	TRBJ2-7	.	ASSFGANYEQY
8	TRBV5-8	TRBJ2-7	once	ASPARWQY
15	TRBV6-4	TRBJ1-5	.	ASSDPPLSGNNQPQH
11	TRBV25-1	TRBJ1-2	.	ASSEEIPYGYT
13	TRBV19	TRBJ2-3	.	ASSIGGSITDTQY
13	TRBV28	TRBJ1-4	.	ASSLSRATNEKLF
11	TRBV19	TRBJ1-1	.	ATGRGTNTEAF
14	TRBV9	TRBJ2-5	.	ASSVDRTSGQETQY
14	TRBV23-1	TRBJ2-4	.	ASSERAGPRENIQY
14	TRBV5-6	TRBJ2-1	.	ASSLRYRDSYNEQF
12	TRBV28	TRBJ2-7	.	ASSWTGDGYEQY
13	TRBV28	TRBJ1-1	.	ASSLTIRQSIEAF
12	TRBV29-1	TRBJ2-1	.	SVEGLASGNEQF
14	TRBV15	TRBJ2-1	.	ATSRVIGGGYNEQF
15	TRBV11-2	TRBJ2-1	.	ASSLEPGLASYNEQF
11	TRBV6-5	.	.	ASSQRVSYEQY
13	TRBV6-5	TRBJ2-2	.	ASSYPRGGTGELF